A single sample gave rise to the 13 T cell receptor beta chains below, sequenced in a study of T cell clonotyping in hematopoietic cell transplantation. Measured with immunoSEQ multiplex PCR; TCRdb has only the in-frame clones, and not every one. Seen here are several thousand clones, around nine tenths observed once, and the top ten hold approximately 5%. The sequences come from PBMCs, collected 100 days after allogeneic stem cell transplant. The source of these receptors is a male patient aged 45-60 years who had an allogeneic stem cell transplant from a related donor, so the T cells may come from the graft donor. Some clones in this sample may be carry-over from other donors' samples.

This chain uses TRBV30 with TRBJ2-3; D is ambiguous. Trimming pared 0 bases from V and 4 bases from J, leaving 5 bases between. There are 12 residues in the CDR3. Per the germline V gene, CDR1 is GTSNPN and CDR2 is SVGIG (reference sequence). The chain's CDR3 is CAWSVGADTQYF. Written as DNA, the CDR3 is TGTGCCTGGAGTGTTGGTGCAGATACGCAGTATTTT.

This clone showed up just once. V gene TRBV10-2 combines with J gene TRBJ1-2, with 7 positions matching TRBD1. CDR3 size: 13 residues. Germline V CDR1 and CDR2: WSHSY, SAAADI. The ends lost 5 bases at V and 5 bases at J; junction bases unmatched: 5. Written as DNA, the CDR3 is TGCGCCAGCAGTCCCGACAGGGATTATGGCTACACCTTC. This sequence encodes CASSPDRDYGYTF.

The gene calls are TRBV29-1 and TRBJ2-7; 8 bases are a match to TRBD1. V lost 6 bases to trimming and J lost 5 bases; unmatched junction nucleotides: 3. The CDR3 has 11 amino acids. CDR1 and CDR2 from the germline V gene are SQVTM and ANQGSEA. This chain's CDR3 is CSVQGAHEQYF. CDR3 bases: TGCAGCGTGCAGGGGGCCCACGAGCAGTACTTC.

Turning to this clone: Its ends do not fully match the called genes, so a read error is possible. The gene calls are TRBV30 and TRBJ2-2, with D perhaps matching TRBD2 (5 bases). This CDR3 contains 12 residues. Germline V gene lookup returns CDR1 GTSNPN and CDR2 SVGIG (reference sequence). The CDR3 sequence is CAWTTVAGELLF. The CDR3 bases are TGTGCCTGGACTACTGTAGCCGGGGAGCTGCTTTTT.

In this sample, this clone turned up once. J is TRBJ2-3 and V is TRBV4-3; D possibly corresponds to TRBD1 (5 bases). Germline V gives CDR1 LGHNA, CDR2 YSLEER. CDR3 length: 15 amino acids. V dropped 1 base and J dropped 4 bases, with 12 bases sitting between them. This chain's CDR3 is CASSQGERGPDTQYF. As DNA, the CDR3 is TGCGCCAGCAGCCAAGGGGAAAGGGGCCCAGATACGCAGTATTTT.

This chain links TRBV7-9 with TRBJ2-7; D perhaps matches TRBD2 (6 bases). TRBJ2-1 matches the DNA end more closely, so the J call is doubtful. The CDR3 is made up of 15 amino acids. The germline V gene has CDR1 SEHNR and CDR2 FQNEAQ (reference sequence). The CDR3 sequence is CASSLAGGIVHEQFF. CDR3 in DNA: TGTGCCAGCAGCTTAGCCGGAGGGATCGTTCATGAGCAGTTCTTC.

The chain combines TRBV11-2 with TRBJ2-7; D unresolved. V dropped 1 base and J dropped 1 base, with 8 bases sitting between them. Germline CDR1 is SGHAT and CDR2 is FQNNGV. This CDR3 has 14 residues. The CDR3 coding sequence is TGTGCCAGCAGCTTAGGCGGTGGATCCTACGAGCAGTACTTC. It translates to CASSLGGGSYEQYF.

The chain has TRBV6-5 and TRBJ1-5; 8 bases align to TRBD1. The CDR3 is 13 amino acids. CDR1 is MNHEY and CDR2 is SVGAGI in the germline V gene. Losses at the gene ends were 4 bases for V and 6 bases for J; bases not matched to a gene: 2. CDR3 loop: CASSWDRTQPQHF. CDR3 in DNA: TGTGCCAGCAGTTGGGACAGGACTCAGCCCCAGCATTTT.

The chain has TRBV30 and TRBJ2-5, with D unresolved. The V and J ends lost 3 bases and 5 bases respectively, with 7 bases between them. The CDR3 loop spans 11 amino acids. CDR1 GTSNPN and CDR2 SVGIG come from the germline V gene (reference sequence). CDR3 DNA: TGTGCCTGGAGCTTCAGTGAGACCCAGTACTTC. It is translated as CAWSFSETQYF.

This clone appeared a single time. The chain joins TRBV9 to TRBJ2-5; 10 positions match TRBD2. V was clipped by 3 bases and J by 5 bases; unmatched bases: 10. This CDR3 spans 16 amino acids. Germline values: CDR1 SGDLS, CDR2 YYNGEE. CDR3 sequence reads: CASSGTGTSVRETQYF. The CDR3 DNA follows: TGTGCCAGCAGCGGCACCGGGACTAGCGTCCGGGAGACCCAGTACTTC.

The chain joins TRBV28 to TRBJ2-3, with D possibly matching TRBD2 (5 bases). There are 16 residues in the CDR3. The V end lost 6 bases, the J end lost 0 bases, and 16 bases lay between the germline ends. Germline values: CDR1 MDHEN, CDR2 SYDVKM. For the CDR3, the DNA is TGTGCCAGCAGCTTTACGGAGCGGTATAGCACAGATACGCAGTATTTT. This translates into CASSFTERYSTDTQYF.

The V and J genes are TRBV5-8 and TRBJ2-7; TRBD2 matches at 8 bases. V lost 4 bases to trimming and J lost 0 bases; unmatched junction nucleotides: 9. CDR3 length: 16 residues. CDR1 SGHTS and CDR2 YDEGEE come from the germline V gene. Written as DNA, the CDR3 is TGTGCCAGCAGCAGACAGCGGGGGCTCCCCTCCTACGAGCAGTACTTC. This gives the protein CASSRQRGLPSYEQYF.

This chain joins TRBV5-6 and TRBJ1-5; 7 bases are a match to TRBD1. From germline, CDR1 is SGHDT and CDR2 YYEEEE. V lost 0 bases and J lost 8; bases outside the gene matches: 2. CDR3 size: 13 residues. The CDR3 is CASSLVTGEPQHF. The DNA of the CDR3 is TGTGCCAGCAGCTTGGTTACAGGGGAGCCCCAGCATTTT. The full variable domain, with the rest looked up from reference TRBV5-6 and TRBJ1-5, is DAGVTQSPTHLIKTRGQQVTLRCSPKSGHDTVSWYQQALGQGPQFIFQYYEEEERQRGNFPDRFSGHQFPNYSSELNVNALLLGDSALYLCASSLVTGEPQHFGDGTRLSIL.